What follows describes a single T cell receptor beta chain. V gave up 3 bases and J gave up 2 bases; unmatched junction bases: 13. The CDR3 extends over 18 amino acids. The germline gives CDR1 KGHSY, CDR2 FQNENV. The data were obtained in a study of blood T cell repertoires in COVID-19. Study information: Some COVID-19 samples were acute and others convalescent; all came from the United States, Italy and Spain. The analysed material was cDNA or gDNA that came from T cells, B-cell-depleted T cells, or PBMCs.

In the study's own analysis: Estimates of nucleated cell counts were drawn from the amplification of reference gene primers. Only in-frame clones appear in the TCRdb table, and some are missing; sequencing was by immunoSEQ multiplex PCR. V, J and clone size are taken as reported in that table, and D and trimming were inferred from the DNA itself. The sample has more than 150,000 clones; around 83% are singletons. This sequence joins TRBV16 and TRBJ2-1; 7 positions agree with TRBD2. The specimen was peripheral blood. This TCR was sampled from a woman in her forties with acute or convalescent COVID-19. CDR3 nucleotide sequence: TGTGCCAGCAGCCATTTCCCGGGTAGCGGGCTAACCTACAATGAGCAGTTCTTC. This encodes CASSHFPGSGLTYNEQFF.